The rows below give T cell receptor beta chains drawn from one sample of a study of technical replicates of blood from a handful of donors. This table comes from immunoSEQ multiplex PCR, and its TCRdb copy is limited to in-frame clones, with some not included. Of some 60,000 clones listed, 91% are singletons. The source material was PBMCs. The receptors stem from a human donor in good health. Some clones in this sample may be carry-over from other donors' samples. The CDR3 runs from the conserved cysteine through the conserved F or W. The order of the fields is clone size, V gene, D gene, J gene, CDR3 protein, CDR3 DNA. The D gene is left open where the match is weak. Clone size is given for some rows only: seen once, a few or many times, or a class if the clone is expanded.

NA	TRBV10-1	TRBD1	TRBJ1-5	CASSESGWRGHQPQHF	TGCGCCAGCAGTGAGTCGGGTTGGAGGGGGCATCAGCCCCAGCATTTT
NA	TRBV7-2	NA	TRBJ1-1	CASSREGVNTEAFF	TGTGCCAGCAGCCGAGAGGGAGTGAACACTGAAGCTTTCTTT
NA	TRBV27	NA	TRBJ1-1	CASSPFSMNTEAFF	TGTGCCAGCAGCCCCTTTAGCATGAACACTGAAGCTTTCTTT
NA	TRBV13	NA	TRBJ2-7	CASSLQGTEQYF	TGTGCCAGCAGCCTACAGGGAACCGAGCAGTACTTC
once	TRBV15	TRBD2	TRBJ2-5	CATSTAGSETQYF	TGTGCCACCAGCACAGCGGGGTCTGAGACCCAGTACTTC
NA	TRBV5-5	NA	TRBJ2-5	CASSLGQLQETQYF	TGTGCCAGCAGCTTAGGACAGCTACAAGAGACCCAGTACTTC
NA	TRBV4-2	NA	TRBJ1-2	CASSRQDYGYTF	TGTGCCAGCAGTCGACAGGACTATGGCTACACCTTC
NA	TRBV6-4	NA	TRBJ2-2	CASSDSRFGELFF	TGTGCCAGCAGTGACTCGAGGTTCGGGGAGCTGTTTTTT
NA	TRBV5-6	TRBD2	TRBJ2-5	CASSLGLAGVETQYF	TGTGCCAGCAGCTTGGGTCTAGCGGGGGTAGAGACCCAGTACTTC
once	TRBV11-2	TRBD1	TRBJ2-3	CASRGLTGESTDTQYF	TGTGCCAGCAGGGGCCTGACAGGGGAGAGCACAGATACGCAGTATTTT
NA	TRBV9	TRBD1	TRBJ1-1	CASSPDPTGYTEAFF	TGTGCCAGCAGCCCCGACCCGACAGGGTACACTGAAGCTTTCTTT
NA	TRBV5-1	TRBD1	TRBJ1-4	CASLMGLTGGADEKLFF	TGCGCCAGCCTCATGGGGCTGACAGGGGGCGCCGATGAAAAACTGTTTTTT
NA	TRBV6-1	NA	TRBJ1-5	CASGGWENSNQPQHF	TGTGCCAGCGGGGGCTGGGAGAATAGCAATCAGCCCCAGCATTTT
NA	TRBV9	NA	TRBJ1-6	CASSGGRGGWSPLHF	TGTGCCAGCAGCGGTGGGAGGGGGGGCTGGTCACCCCTCCACTTT
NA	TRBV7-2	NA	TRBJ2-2	CASSFTGSSGTGELFF	TGTGCCAGCAGCTTCACAGGAAGCTCGGGCACCGGGGAGCTGTTTTTT
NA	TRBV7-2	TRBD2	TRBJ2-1	CASSLTGTSRYNEQFF	TGTGCCAGCAGCCTCACCGGGACTAGCAGATACAATGAGCAGTTCTTC
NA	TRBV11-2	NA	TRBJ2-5	CASSLFQETQYF	TGTGCCAGCAGCTTATTTCAGGAGACCCAGTACTTC
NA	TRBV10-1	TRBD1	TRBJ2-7	CASSGGQAHEQYF	TGCGCCAGCAGTGGGGGACAGGCCCACGAGCAGTACTTC
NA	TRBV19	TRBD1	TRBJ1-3	CASSYRDRKSGNTIYF	TGTGCCAGTAGTTACCGGGACAGGAAATCTGGAAACACCATATATTTT
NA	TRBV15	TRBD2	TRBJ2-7	CATSRTSGGSYEQYF	TGTGCCACCAGCCGTACTAGCGGGGGGTCCTACGAGCAGTACTTC
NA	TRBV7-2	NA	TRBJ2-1	CASSPTPGNEQFF	TGTGCCAGCAGCCCAACCCCGGGAAATGAGCAGTTCTTC
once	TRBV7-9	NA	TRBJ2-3	CASSSPGTDTQYF	TGTGCCAGCAGCTCCCCGGGCACAGATACGCAGTATTTT
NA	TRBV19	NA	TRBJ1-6	CASSQRRSSYNSPLHF	TGTGCCAGCTCCCAAAGGCGGAGCTCCTATAATTCACCCCTCCACTTT
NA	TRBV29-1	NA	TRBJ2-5	CSAEPTGLDETQYF	TGCAGCGCTGAACCTACAGGGTTGGATGAGACCCAGTACTTC
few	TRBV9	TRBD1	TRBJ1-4	CASSTGGAGDEKLFF	TGTGCCAGCAGTACAGGGGGCGCGGGAGATGAAAAACTGTTTTTT
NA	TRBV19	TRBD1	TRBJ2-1	CASSWGQEHEEQFF	TGTGCCAGTAGTTGGGGACAGGAGCATGAGGAGCAGTTCTTC
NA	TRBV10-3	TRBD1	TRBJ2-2	CAISESVTGGKTGELFF	TGTGCCATCAGTGAGTCCGTAACAGGGGGCAAGACCGGGGAGCTGTTTTTT
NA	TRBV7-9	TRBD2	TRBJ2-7	CASSAGPVAGAEQYF	TGTGCCAGCAGCGCCGGGCCGGTAGCGGGAGCCGAGCAGTACTTC
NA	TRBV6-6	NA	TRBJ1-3	CASCQYSGNTIYF	TGTGCCAGCTGTCAGTACTCTGGAAACACCATATATTTT
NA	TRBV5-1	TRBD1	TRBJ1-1	CASSPGQGGTEAFF	TGCGCCAGCAGCCCTGGACAGGGCGGCACTGAAGCTTTCTTT
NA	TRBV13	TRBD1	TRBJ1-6	CASSSRQGFYNSPLHF	TGTGCCAGCAGCTCCAGACAGGGGTTTTATAATTCACCCCTCCACTTT
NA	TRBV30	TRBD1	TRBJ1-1	CAWSKGASAEAFF	TGTGCCTGGAGTAAGGGGGCTAGTGCTGAAGCTTTCTTT
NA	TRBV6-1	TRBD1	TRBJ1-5	CASSAPGTDSNQPQHF	TGTGCCAGCAGTGCTCCCGGGACAGATAGCAATCAGCCCCAGCATTTT
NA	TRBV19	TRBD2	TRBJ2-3	CASTSGGASDTQYF	TGTGCCAGTACCAGCGGGGGGGCCTCAGATACGCAGTATTTT
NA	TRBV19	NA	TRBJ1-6	CASSLQGFEGSSYNSPLHF	TGTGCCAGTAGTCTACAGGGTTTTGAGGGAAGCTCCTATAATTCACCCCTCCACTTT
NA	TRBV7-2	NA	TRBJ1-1	CASSLGPGLGTEAFF	TGTGCCAGCAGCTTGGGTCCAGGTTTGGGCACTGAAGCTTTCTTT
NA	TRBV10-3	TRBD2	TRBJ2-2	CAITDSGGLNTGELFF	TGTGCCATCACAGATAGCGGGGGGCTGAACACCGGGGAGCTGTTTTTT
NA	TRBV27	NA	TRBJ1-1	CASSQRPGGNTEAFF	TGTGCCAGCAGCCAGAGACCCGGGGGGAACACTGAAGCTTTCTTT
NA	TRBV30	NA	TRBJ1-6	CAWSVFQASTAPLHF	TGTGCCTGGAGTGTATTCCAGGCTTCGACGGCACCCCTCCACTTT
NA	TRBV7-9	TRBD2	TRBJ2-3	CASSLADAVAGETDTQYF	TGTGCCAGCAGCTTAGCCGACGCAGTAGCGGGAGAGACAGATACGCAGTATTTT
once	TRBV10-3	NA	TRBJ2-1	CAISDEPLYNEQFF	TGTGCCATCAGTGACGAGCCCCTCTACAATGAGCAGTTCTTC
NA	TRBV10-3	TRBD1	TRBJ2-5	CAISVGQGAPSPIETQYF	TGTGCCATCAGTGTCGGGCAGGGGGCGCCCAGCCCGATAGAGACCCAGTACTTC
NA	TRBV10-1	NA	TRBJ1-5	CASSGTPGGSNQPQHF	TGCGCCAGCAGTGGGACGCCCGGAGGGAGCAATCAGCCCCAGCATTTT
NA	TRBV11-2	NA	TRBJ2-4	CASSSGTWNIQYF	TGTGCCAGCAGCTCGGGAACCTGGAACATTCAGTACTTC
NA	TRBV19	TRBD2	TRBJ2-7	CASSKTLAGVKYEQYF	TGTGCCAGTAGTAAGACCCTAGCGGGAGTCAAGTACGAGCAGTACTTC
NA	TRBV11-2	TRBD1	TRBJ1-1	CASSHRQGMGNTEAFF	TGTGCCAGCAGCCATAGACAGGGAATGGGGAACACTGAAGCTTTCTTT
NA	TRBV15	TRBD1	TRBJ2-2	CATSRDSGQGYTGELFF	TGTGCCACCAGCAGAGATAGCGGACAGGGTTACACCGGGGAGCTGTTTTTT
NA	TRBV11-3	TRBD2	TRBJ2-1	CASSPNAGGFGEQFF	TGTGCCAGCAGCCCCAATGCGGGGGGGTTTGGTGAGCAGTTCTTC
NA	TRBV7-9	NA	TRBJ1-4	CASSPEGHGNEKLFF	TGTGCCAGCAGCCCCGAGGGACACGGAAATGAAAAACTGTTTTTT
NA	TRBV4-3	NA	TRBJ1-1	CASSQDTGLNTEAFF	TGCGCCAGCAGCCAAGACACAGGCTTAAACACTGAAGCTTTCTTT
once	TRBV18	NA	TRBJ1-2	CASSPDGAGAISYGYTF	TGTGCCAGCTCACCCGACGGTGCGGGGGCGATATCGTATGGCTACACCTTC
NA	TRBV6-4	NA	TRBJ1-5	CASSASGDGQPQHF	TGTGCCAGCAGTGCCTCCGGGGATGGACAGCCCCAGCATTTT
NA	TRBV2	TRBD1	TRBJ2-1	CASSPDRGLVYEQFF	TGTGCCAGCAGCCCGGACAGGGGTCTTGTCTATGAGCAGTTCTTC
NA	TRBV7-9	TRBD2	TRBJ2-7	CASSFTSGGTYEQYF	TGTGCCAGCAGCTTTACTAGCGGGGGGACCTACGAGCAGTACTTC
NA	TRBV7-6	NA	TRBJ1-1	CASSLVVGLNTEAFF	TGTGCCAGCAGCTTAGTAGTGGGGCTAAACACTGAAGCTTTCTTT
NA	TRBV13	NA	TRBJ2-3	CASSLKGSGTDTQYF	TGTGCCAGCAGCTTAAAGGGTAGCGGTACAGATACGCAGTATTTT
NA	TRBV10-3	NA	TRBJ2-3	CATSSELSDTQYF	TGTGCCACCTCGTCGGAGCTTTCAGATACGCAGTATTTT
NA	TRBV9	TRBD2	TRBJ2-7	CASSKDGTSGPYEQYF	TGTGCCAGCAGCAAAGACGGGACTAGCGGACCCTACGAGCAGTACTTC
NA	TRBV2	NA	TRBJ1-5	CASSEAQRNQPQHF	TGTGCCAGCAGTGAAGCTCAGCGGAACCAGCCCCAGCATTTT
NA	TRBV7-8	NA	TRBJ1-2	CASSLDRVRYTF	TGTGCCAGCAGCTTAGACAGGGTCCGCTACACCTTC